One and the same sample provided the 28 T cell receptor beta chains below, sequenced in a study of blood T cell repertoires in COVID-19. The protocol was immunoSEQ multiplex PCR, while the TCRdb copy is restricted to in-frame clones and leaves out a portion. The profile shows 70,000 to 85,000 clones, 75% to 95% of them singletons. The sequenced material came from peripheral blood. These receptors were obtained from a woman aged 55-69 years with active COVID-19.

The gene calls are TRBV27 and TRBJ2-5; the D gene is possibly TRBD2 (5 bases). This CDR3 has 16 amino acids. The germline gives CDR1 MNHEY, CDR2 SMNVEV (reference sequence). The V and J ends lost 8 bases and 2 bases respectively, with 21 bases between them. The chain's CDR3 is CASAPRGGYRQETQYF. For the CDR3, the DNA is TGTGCCAGCGCTCCCCGTGGCGGGTACCGTCAAGAGACCCAGTACTTC.

The chain has TRBV7-9 and TRBJ2-5; weak D call: TRBD2 (6 bases). The ends were cut back, 4 bases at V and 6 bases at J, with 15 bases in the middle. CDR3 length equals 14 residues. Germline-derived CDR1 and CDR2 are SEHNR and FQNEAQ (reference sequence). Here the CDR3 reads CASSSMTGAQTQYF. In DNA, the CDR3 is TGTGCCAGCAGCTCTATGACGGGAGCCCAGACCCAGTACTTC.

The rearrangement links TRBV2 to TRBJ2-1; D is possibly TRBD2 (5 bases). The germline V gene has CDR1 SNHLY and CDR2 FYNNEI. V was trimmed by 6 bases and J by 7 bases, leaving 25 bases between them. The CDR3 runs to 17 residues. CDR3 in amino acids: CASSPLFLAGGRNEQFF. CDR3 coding DNA: TGTGCCAGCAGCCCGTTATTCCTAGCAGGAGGTCGGAATGAGCAGTTCTTC.

The rearrangement uses TRBV19 and TRBJ1-1; TRBD1 aligns across 7 bases. CDR3 length: 14 amino acids. Germline V gives CDR1 LNHDA, CDR2 SQIVND (reference sequence). The trim removed 6 bases at V and 6 bases at J, leaving 10 bases unmatched. The CDR3 region has the DNA TGTGCCAGTAGGAATCAGGGGGTAAAGGCTGAAGCTTTCTTT. This sequence encodes CASRNQGVKAEAFF.

V and J are TRBV2 and TRBJ2-7; D may be TRBD2 (7 bases). CDR1 is SNHLY and CDR2 is FYNNEI in the germline V gene. V was pared by 5 bases and J by 2 bases, with 16 bases between. The CDR3 consists of 15 residues. The CDR3 sequence is CASSRRGQETYEQYF. CDR3 sequence (DNA): TGTGCCAGCAGTCGGCGGGGGCAGGAGACCTACGAGCAGTACTTC.

The chain uses TRBV4-1 and TRBJ2-7; maybe TRBD2 (5 bases). Trimming cost V 4 bases and J 6 bases, with 10 bases left between them. CDR1 and CDR2 from the germline V gene are MGHRA and YSYEKL. The CDR3 is made up of 12 amino acids. The CDR3 DNA is TGCGCCAGCAGCCTACCTCGGGGCGAGCAGTACTTC. As protein: CASSLPRGEQYF.

This sequence joins TRBV5-1 and TRBJ1-4; TRBD1 aligns across 7 bases. The CDR3 has 15 amino acids. The germline V gene encodes CDR1 SGHRS and CDR2 YFSETQ. With V trimmed by 1 base and J by 5 bases, 5 bases remained unmatched. In DNA form, the CDR3 reads TGCGCCAGCAGCTTGCTGGGGACAGAGAATGAAAAACTGTTTTTT. This gives the protein CASSLLGTENEKLFF.

The chain has TRBV30 and TRBJ2-3; 13 bases fit TRBD2. The CDR3 is 16 amino acids. Germline CDR1 and CDR2: GTSNPN and SVGIG (reference sequence). V lost 3 bases and J lost 7; bases outside the gene matches: 10. CDR3 loop: CAWSEGLAGEGYTQYF. Written as DNA, the CDR3 is TGTGCCTGGAGCGAAGGACTAGCGGGAGAGGGATATACGCAGTATTTT.

The chain carries TRBV29-1 and TRBJ1-1, with D perhaps TRBD1 (6 bases). The CDR3 sequence is 16 residues long. Looked up from germline, CDR1 is SQVTM and CDR2 is ANQGSEA. V lost 1 base to trimming and J lost 0 bases, with 15 bases between them. CDR3 sequence: CSVEGTEKNMNTEAFF. The CDR3 nucleotides read TGCAGCGTTGAAGGGACAGAGAAAAATATGAACACTGAAGCTTTCTTT.

This rearrangement joins TRBV30 to TRBJ2-3; possible D gene TRBD2, 6 bases. V was cut by 2 bases and J by 4 bases, with 13 bases left in between. Germline CDR1 is GTSNPN and CDR2 is SVGIG (reference sequence). CDR3 length equals 14 residues. The CDR3 nucleotides are TGTGCCTGGAGTTGGCAGGGAGGTTCAGATACGCAGTATTTT. It translates to CAWSWQGGSDTQYF.

This clone was detected only once. The chain joins TRBV7-2 to TRBJ1-5; no clear D. V was pared by 0 bases and J by 2 bases, with 5 bases between. The CDR3 has 14 residues. Germline lookup yields CDR1 SGHTA and CDR2 FQGNSA. The CDR3 sequence is CASSLASGNQPQHF. As DNA, the CDR3 is TGTGCCAGCAGCTTAGCCAGCGGCAATCAGCCCCAGCATTTT.

The chain combines TRBV2 with TRBJ1-6; TRBD1 might be the D (6 bases). With 5 bases removed from V and 7 bases from J, the gap between germline ends came to 15 bases. This CDR3 comprises 15 residues. Germline CDR1 SNHLY, CDR2 FYNNEI. The CDR3 spells CASSSGAGENSPLHF. In nucleotides, the CDR3 is TGTGCCAGCAGTTCAGGGGCTGGTGAGAATTCACCCCTCCACTTT.

V is TRBV7-2 and J is TRBJ1-2, with D tentatively TRBD1 (6 bases). Trimming shortened V by 5 bases and J by 7 bases, and 14 bases separated the two germline ends. CDR3 length: 13 residues. Germline CDR1 and CDR2: SGHTA and FQGNSA. The CDR3 DNA reads as TGTGCCAGCAGCACCCGGACAGCTCCTGGCTACACCTTC. Its translation: CASSTRTAPGYTF.

The chain recombines TRBV5-1 with TRBJ2-6, with D unresolved. CDR1 and CDR2 (germline): SGHRS, YFSETQ. The CDR3 length is 15 residues. V lost 1 base and J lost 0, with 5 bases in between. The CDR3 region is CASSLYTSGANVLTF. CDR3 coding DNA: TGCGCCAGCAGCTTGTACACCTCTGGGGCCAACGTCCTGACTTTC.

Regarding this clone: This sample also contains other DNA sequences that code for the same CDR3. The chain carries TRBV5-1 and TRBJ2-5; TRBD1 is a possible D gene (6 bases). Trimming left V 1 base short and J 4 bases short, with 8 bases between. Looked up from germline, CDR1 is SGHRS and CDR2 is YFSETQ. The length of the CDR3 is 13 residues. CDR3 DNA sequence: TGCGCCAGCAGCTTGCAGGGGTTAGAGACCCAGTACTTC. It translates to CASSLQGLETQYF.

This chain connects TRBV11-1 to TRBJ2-1; 7 bases align to TRBD1. Germline V gene sequence: CDR1 SGHAT, CDR2 FQDESV (reference sequence). V was pared by 5 bases and J by 10 bases, with 11 bases of the junction left unmatched. The CDR3 is 14 residues long. CDR3 nucleotide sequence: TGTGCCAGCAGCCCAGTGAGGACAGGAAAGGAGCAGTTCTTC. This sequence encodes CASSPVRTGKEQFF.

The sample holds a few counts of this clone. This chain links TRBV19 with TRBJ2-7; D is perhaps TRBD1 (6 bases). Germline V lookup: CDR1 LNHDA, CDR2 SQIVND (reference sequence). The CDR3 contains 15 residues. The V and J ends lost 3 bases and 7 bases respectively, with 19 bases between them. The chain's CDR3 is CASSINTAGAWEQYF. Written as DNA, the CDR3 is TGTGCCAGTAGTATTAATACGGCAGGGGCCTGGGAGCAGTACTTC. Looking up the rest from reference TRBV19 and TRBJ2-7 gives the full variable domain: DGGITQSPKYLFRKEGQNVTLSCEQNLNHDAMYWYRQDPGQGLRLIYYSQIVNDFQKGDIAEGYSVSREKKESFPLTVTSAQKNPTAFYLCASSINTAGAWEQYFGPGTRLTVT.

The V gene is TRBV5-1, the J gene TRBJ2-3, with 14 bases that match TRBD2. Germline V gene sequence: CDR1 SGHRS, CDR2 YFSETQ. The V segment lost 0 bases and the J segment 7 bases; nucleotides outside the gene matches: 4. The CDR3 has 16 amino acids. CDR3 residues: CASSLGLAGGPNTQYF. Written as DNA, the CDR3 is TGCGCCAGCAGCTTGGGACTAGCGGGAGGGCCAAATACGCAGTATTTT.

The V gene is TRBV9, the J gene TRBJ2-7; no clear D gene. The germline V gene encodes CDR1 SGDLS and CDR2 YYNGEE. Between the trimmed V and J ends, which lost 4 bases and 7 bases, there was a span of 12 bases. The CDR3 consists of 12 residues. The chain's CDR3 is CASSRLADEQYF. CDR3 DNA sequence: TGTGCCAGCAGCCGTCTGGCGGATGAGCAGTACTTC.

V usage is TRBV7-9 and J usage is TRBJ2-3; TRBD1 matches at 11 bases. CDR1 and CDR2 from the germline V gene are SEHNR and FQNEAQ (reference sequence). The V and J ends lost 4 bases and 3 bases, in that order; junction bases with no gene match: 3. This CDR3 is 15 amino acids long. Here the CDR3 reads CASSSRDRGTDTQYF. CDR3 nucleotide sequence: TGTGCCAGCAGCTCCAGGGACAGGGGGACAGATACGCAGTATTTT.

V is TRBV12-5 and J is TRBJ2-6; D gene ambiguous. CDR3 length equals 15 residues. Trimming stripped 6 bases from V and 4 bases from J, with 13 bases between. Germline V gene data show CDR1 as LGHNT and CDR2 as FRNRAP. CDR3 residues: CASGTRGAGANVLTF. As DNA, the CDR3 is TGTGCTAGTGGCACCCGAGGAGCGGGGGCCAACGTCCTGACTTTC.

The rearrangement links TRBV12-5 to TRBJ2-1, with 7 bases aligning to TRBD2. Germline CDR1 is LGHNT and CDR2 is FRNRAP. Germline trimming cut 0 bases from V and 6 bases from J; bases unmatched to any gene: 11. The CDR3 totals 17 residues. The CDR3 sequence: CASGLVLGRGGGNEQFF. CDR3 bases: TGTGCTAGTGGTTTGGTACTTGGGAGGGGAGGAGGCAATGAGCAGTTCTTC.

The rearrangement links TRBV4-1 to TRBJ1-5; 7 bases line up with TRBD1. Germline assignment: CDR1 MGHRA and CDR2 YSYEKL. V lost 5 bases, J lost 6 bases, and 13 bases stayed unmatched. The length of the CDR3 is 16 residues. The CDR3 coding sequence is TGCGCCAGCAGCGATAATGGACAGGTCCGTACTCAGCCCCAGCATTTT. As protein: CASSDNGQVRTQPQHF.

This rearrangement joins TRBV19 to TRBJ1-5, with D maybe TRBD1 (6 bases). CDR3 length: 17 residues. Trimming shortened V by 3 bases and J by 1 base, and 16 bases separated the two germline ends. Germline CDR1 is LNHDA and CDR2 is SQIVND (reference sequence). CDR3 in DNA: TGTGCCAGTAGTATGTTGCAAGGGGGTCGGAGCAATCAGCCCCAGCATTTT. Protein: CASSMLQGGRSNQPQHF.

The chain recombines TRBV15 with TRBJ1-2; D is undetermined. The ends were cut back, 1 base at V and 4 bases at J, with 13 bases in the middle. The V gene's germline CDR1 is LNHNV and CDR2 YYDKDF (reference sequence). The CDR3 is made up of 15 amino acids. CDR3 residues: CATSRGAASTYGYTF. The CDR3 DNA reads as TGTGCCACCAGCAGAGGGGCAGCTAGCACCTATGGCTACACCTTC.

The chain links TRBV14 to TRBJ2-3, with D maybe TRBD2 (5 bases). The CDR3 spans 15 residues. The V end lost 2 bases, the J end lost 3 bases, and 12 bases lay between the germline ends. Germline CDR1 reads SGHDN; CDR2 reads FVKESK. The CDR3 DNA sequence: TGTGCCAGCAGCCAACAGCCTAGCCGGACAGATACGCAGTATTTT. It yields the protein CASSQQPSRTDTQYF.

The CDR3 region is CASSEAGYTGLGTEAFF. The CDR3 DNA is TGTGCCAGCAGTGAAGCGGGGTACACAGGGTTGGGCACTGAAGCTTTCTTT. The V and J genes are TRBV2 and TRBJ1-1, with D possibly TRBD1 on 6 matching bases. Per germline, CDR1 SNHLY and CDR2 FYNNEI. Trimming removed 0 bases from V and 4 bases from J, with 18 bases in between. There are 17 residues in the CDR3. Variable domain in full (rest from reference TRBV2 and TRBJ1-1): EPEVTQTPSHQVTQMGQEVILRCVPISNHLYFYWYRQILGQKVEFLVSFYNNEISEKSEIFDDQFSVERPDGSNFTLKIRSTKLEDSAMYFCASSEAGYTGLGTEAFFGQGTRLTVV.

The chain employs TRBV28 and TRBJ1-5; the D gene is possibly TRBD1 (6 bases). This CDR3 is 16 amino acids long. The V end was cut by 6 bases, the J end by 1 base, with 16 bases between. Germline V gene lookup returns CDR1 MDHEN and CDR2 SYDVKM. DNA of the CDR3: TGTGCCAGCAGCCGACTCAGGGGCTTGAGCAATCAGCCCCAGCATTTT. This encodes CASSRLRGLSNQPQHF.